Each of the 18 T cell receptor beta chains below was sequenced from the same sample in a study of T cell responses to AZD1222 COVID-19 vaccine. This table comes from immunoSEQ multiplex PCR, and its TCRdb copy is limited to in-frame clones, with some not included. The sample carries over 95,000 clones, about 87% recorded once. The input for sequencing was peripheral blood, taken 28 days after the second AZD1222 dose. Source of these receptors: an adult who received the AZD1222 COVID-19 vaccine.

The chain has TRBV4-1 and TRBJ1-5; D ambiguous. The CDR3 covers 17 residues. Germline V gene sequence: CDR1 MGHRA, CDR2 YSYEKL. V was trimmed by 0 bases and J by 6 bases, leaving 18 bases between them. CDR3 in DNA: TGCGCCAGCAGCCAAGATTCGCCTACCGCGGCTATTCAGCCCCAGCATTTT. This codes for CASSQDSPTAAIQPQHF.

This sequence joins TRBV5-4 and TRBJ1-3; D unresolved. Germline CDR1 SGHNT, CDR2 YYREEE (reference sequence). CDR3 size: 15 residues. Trimming stripped 2 bases from V and 0 bases from J, with 9 bases between. The CDR3 sequence: CASSLNIGSGNTIYF. CDR3 nucleotide sequence: TGTGCCAGCAGCTTAAATATTGGCTCTGGAAACACCATATATTTT.

The chain recombines TRBV5-6 with TRBJ1-1; D is unclear. The CDR3 has 11 amino acids. V dropped 1 base and J dropped 7 bases, with 5 bases sitting between them. Germline values: CDR1 SGHDT, CDR2 YYEEEE. The CDR3 nucleotides read TGTGCCAGCAGCTTGCGGCTTGAAGCTTTCTTT. Its protein product is CASSLRLEAFF.

This sequence joins TRBV5-8 and TRBJ2-1, with TRBD2 matching over 13 bases. Germline loops: CDR1 SGHTS, CDR2 YDEGEE. The CDR3 has 16 residues. The V and J ends lost 0 bases and 4 bases, in that order; junction bases with no gene match: 1. This chain's CDR3 is CASSLGGLAGYNEQFF. Written as DNA, the CDR3 is TGTGCCAGCAGCTTGGGGGGACTAGCGGGATACAATGAGCAGTTCTTC.

The chain links TRBV12-3 or TRBV12-4 to TRBJ1-1, with D possibly matching TRBD1 (5 bases). This CDR3 is built from 12 residues. Trimming cost V 6 bases and J 3 bases, with 8 bases left between them. The CDR3 here is CASRLQDTEAFF. CDR3 bases: TGTGCCAGCAGACTACAGGACACTGAAGCTTTCTTT.

The gene calls are TRBV14 and TRBJ1-1, with a possible D match to TRBD1 (6 bases). The CDR3 runs 15 residues. Germline CDR1 is SGHDN and CDR2 is FVKESK. Trimming took 4 bases from V and 6 from J, leaving 18 bases between them. CDR3 nucleotides: TGTGCCAGCAGCCTGTCGGGGGGCGGGCCGCCTGAAGCTTTCTTT. It specifies CASSLSGGGPPEAFF. The variable domain in full, completed from reference TRBV14 and TRBJ1-1, reads EAGVTQFPSHSVIEKGQTVTLRCDPISGHDNLYWYRRVMGKEIKFLLHFVKESKQDESGMPNNRFLAERTGGTYSTLKVQPAELEDSGVYFCASSLSGGGPPEAFFGQGTRLTVV.

This clone was seen once. J is TRBJ1-2 and V is TRBV7-2; a weak D match, TRBD1 (5 bases). V lost 5 bases to trimming and J lost 1 base, with 11 bases between them. CDR1 and CDR2 from the germline V gene are SGHTA and FQGNSA. This CDR3 comprises 14 residues. For the CDR3, the DNA is TGTGCCAGCAGCAGAGGCAGGGTTAACTATGGCTACACCTTC. Translation gives CASSRGRVNYGYTF.

Only a few counts were recorded for this clone. V usage is TRBV12-3 or TRBV12-4 and J usage is TRBJ2-1, with no clear D. Trimming pared 8 bases from V and 8 bases from J, leaving 10 bases between. The CDR3 is made up of 11 amino acids. Here the CDR3 reads CASRLVDEQFF. The CDR3 DNA reads TGTGCCAGCCGCTTGGTGGATGAGCAGTTCTTC.

This chain joins TRBV11-3 and TRBJ2-2; D unclear. Trimming pared 5 bases from V and 7 bases from J, leaving 14 bases between. The germline V gene encodes CDR1 SGHNT and CDR2 YENEEA. The CDR3 sequence is 14 residues long. As DNA, the CDR3 is TGTGCCAGCAGCCCCTCCGTCGCGGTCGGGGAGCTGTTTTTT. The encoded protein is CASSPSVAVGELFF.

The chain combines TRBV10-3 with TRBJ1-3; possibly TRBD1 for D (5 bases). CDR1 and CDR2 from the germline V gene are ENHRY and SYGVKD. Trimming left V 7 bases short and J 0 bases short, with 7 bases between. The CDR3 spans 13 residues. The CDR3 region is CAIKGSSGNTIYF. CDR3 in DNA: TGTGCCATCAAGGGGTCCTCTGGAAACACCATATATTTT.

CDR3 amino acids: CASSDMAQASYEQYF. The CDR3 nucleotides read TGTGCCAGCAGTGACATGGCACAGGCATCCTACGAGCAGTACTTC. The genes are TRBV2 and TRBJ2-7; D might be TRBD1 (5 bases). V was cut by 3 bases and J by 1 base, with 13 bases left in between. Germline V gene sequence: CDR1 SNHLY, CDR2 FYNNEI. The CDR3 totals 15 residues.

The J gene is TRBJ1-2, the V gene TRBV5-6; unclear D gene. V lost 2 bases, J lost 4 bases, and 9 bases lay in between. This CDR3 region has 13 residues. From germline, CDR1 is SGHDT and CDR2 YYEEEE. CDR3 loop: CASSFQLSYGYTF. CDR3 DNA: TGTGCCAGCAGCTTCCAGCTTTCCTATGGCTACACCTTC. Based on the CDR3 plus reference TRBV5-6 and TRBJ1-2, the full variable domain is DAGVTQSPTHLIKTRGQQVTLRCSPKSGHDTVSWYQQALGQGPQFIFQYYEEEERQRGNFPDRFSGHQFPNYSSELNVNALLLGDSALYLCASSFQLSYGYTFGSGTRLTVV.

The V call is TRBV7-6, the J call TRBJ2-1; D gene unclear. The CDR3 length is 12 residues. Trimming cost V 2 bases and J 6 bases, with 5 bases left between them. Germline V gene lookup returns CDR1 SGHVS and CDR2 FNYEAQ. As DNA, the CDR3 is TGTGCCAGCAGCTTATACAGCAATGAGCAGTTCTTC. It is translated as CASSLYSNEQFF.

This rearrangement joins TRBV29-1 to TRBJ1-3; D is ambiguous. The V and J ends lost 4 bases and 1 base respectively, with 11 bases between them. The CDR3 has 14 residues. Germline V gives CDR1 SQVTM, CDR2 ANQGSEA. The CDR3 region has the DNA TGCAGCGTTGTTCGGGGAAGGTCTGGAAACACCATATATTTT. Protein: CSVVRGRSGNTIYF. The full variable domain, in which reference TRBV29-1 and TRBJ1-3 provide the parts outside the CDR3, is SAVISQKPSRDICQRGTSLTIQCQVDSQVTMMFWYRQQPGQSLTLIATANQGSEATYESGFVIDKFPISRPNLTFSTLTVSNMSPEDSSIYLCSVVRGRSGNTIYFGEGSWLTVV.

The chain links TRBV27 to TRBJ1-6; D remains ambiguous. The CDR3 length is 14 residues. Trimming stripped 2 bases from V and 5 bases from J, with 7 bases between. From germline, CDR1 is MNHEY and CDR2 SMNVEV (reference sequence). The CDR3 DNA reads TGTGCCAGCAGTTTAAGGCAGCATAATTCACCCCTCCACTTT. As protein: CASSLRQHNSPLHF.

The V call is TRBV10-3, the J call TRBJ1-2; 9 bases match TRBD1. The CDR3 sequence is 18 residues long. Germline V gene lookup returns CDR1 ENHRY and CDR2 SYGVKD. The trim removed 6 bases at V and 8 bases at J, leaving 22 bases unmatched. The CDR3 is CAISPEPRDRALLKGYTF. CDR3 sequence (DNA): TGTGCCATCAGCCCCGAGCCCCGGGACAGGGCCCTACTAAAAGGCTACACCTTC.

This chain links TRBV6-2 or TRBV6-3 with TRBJ2-1; D could derive from TRBD1 or TRBD2 (5 bases each). CDR1 and CDR2 (germline): MNHEY, SVGEGT. This CDR3 contains 15 residues. Trimming removed 2 bases from V and 2 bases from J, with 10 bases in between. CDR3: CASSYRGPPYNEQFF. The CDR3 DNA sequence: TGTGCCAGCAGTTACCGGGGACCCCCCTACAATGAGCAGTTCTTC.

This clone was seen just once. This chain links TRBV7-8 with TRBJ1-2; D is undetermined. The CDR3 is made up of 13 amino acids. V was pared by 1 base and J by 4 bases, with 7 bases between. Germline CDR1 and CDR2: SGHVS and FQNEAQ. This CDR3 reads CASSLVGSYGYTF. The CDR3 DNA is TGTGCCAGCAGCTTAGTGGGCAGCTATGGCTACACCTTC. The whole variable domain, filled in from reference TRBV7-8 and TRBJ1-2, reads GAGVSQSPRYKVAKRGQDVALRCDPISGHVSLFWYQQALGQGPEFLTYFQNEAQLDKSGLPSDRFFAERPEGSVSTLKIQRTQQEDSAVYLCASSLVGSYGYTFGSGTRLTVV.